Each of the 11 T cell receptor beta chains below was sequenced from the same sample in a study of T cell repertoires in cytomegalovirus infection. TCRdb itself ran the reads through MiXCR, one entry per CDR3 protein. The sample has roughly 920,000 distinct CDR3 sequences; around a third are singletons. These receptors have no identified antigens. Material: cultured CD8+ T cells from PBMCs, obtained from culture after CMV antigen stimulation. These TCRs come from a human donor in good health (CMV status not recorded). Some clones in this sample may be carry-over from other donors' samples.

A few counts support this clonotype. The chain employs TRBV6-2 or TRBV6-3 and TRBJ1-2, with D perhaps TRBD1 (5 bases). The ends were cut back, 2 bases at V and 4 bases at J, with 11 bases in the middle. The CDR3 has 14 amino acids. Per the germline V gene, CDR1 is MNHEY and CDR2 is SVGEGT. CDR3 residues: CASSYVQDLYGYTF. Here the CDR3 DNA reads TGTGCCAGCAGTTACGTACAGGACCTCTATGGCTACACCTTC.

This clonotype turned up a few times. The chain employs TRBV6-1 and TRBJ2-5; D is possibly TRBD2 (5 bases). With 6 bases removed from V and 1 base from J, the gap between germline ends came to 21 bases. From germline, CDR1 is MNHNS and CDR2 SASEGT. The CDR3 has 17 amino acids. The DNA of the CDR3 is TGTGCCAGCAGAGGCGGGCAAGGCCCCTCTATCCAAGAGACCCAGTACTTC. Amino acids: CASRGGQGPSIQETQYF.

This clonotype was counted many times. V is TRBV12-3 or TRBV12-4 and J is TRBJ2-5, with D possibly called TRBD1 or TRBD2 (5 bases each). Trimming took off 1 base at V and 9 bases at J, with 12 bases between the two ends. The CDR3 is made up of 13 amino acids. CDR3 sequence: CASSLGGGVSQYF. The CDR3 bases are TGTGCCAGCAGTTTAGGTGGGGGAGTTTCCCAGTACTTC.

In this sample, this clonotype turned up a few times. This chain connects TRBV7-6 to TRBJ2-1; TRBD2 matches 8 bases. The germline V gene has CDR1 SGHVS and CDR2 FNYEAQ. With 2 bases clipped from V and 6 bases from J, the junction kept 12 bases outside the gene matches. CDR3 length: 17 amino acids. The CDR3 sequence is CASSLIGGRGAGNEQFF. The CDR3 DNA sequence: TGTGCCAGCAGCTTAATAGGCGGGCGGGGGGCTGGCAATGAGCAGTTCTTC.

The CDR3 bases are TGTGCCAGCAGTCTAAGAGGGCTTAATGAGCAGTTCTTC. This gives the protein CASSLRGLNEQFF. This chain joins TRBV27 and TRBJ2-1; D might be TRBD2 (5 bases). The length of the CDR3 is 13 residues. Deletions cut 5 bases from V and 7 bases from J, with 12 bases between. Germline CDR1 is MNHEY and CDR2 is SMNVEV (reference sequence).

The chain links TRBV7-9 to TRBJ2-7; unclear D gene. The CDR3 runs 16 residues. CDR1 is SEHNR and CDR2 is FQNEAQ in the germline V gene (reference sequence). V lost 0 bases to trimming and J lost 4 bases, with 16 bases between them. This chain's CDR3 is CASSLADDADHYEQYV. DNA of the CDR3: TGTGCCAGCAGCTTAGCGGACGACGCAGATCATTACGAGCAGTACGTC.

A few counts support this clonotype. This chain links TRBV7-9 with TRBJ2-7; possible D gene TRBD1, 6 bases. Trimming left V 6 bases short and J 2 bases short, with 14 bases between. This CDR3 spans 14 amino acids. Germline V gene lookup returns CDR1 SEHNR and CDR2 FQNEAQ (reference sequence). The CDR3 DNA follows: TGTGCCAGCAGGACTACAGGGAACCCCTACGAGCAGTACTTC. Protein sequence: CASRTTGNPYEQYF. Looking up the rest from reference TRBV7-9 and TRBJ2-7 gives the full variable domain: DTGVSQNPRHKITKRGQNVTFRCDPISEHNRLYWYRQTLGQGPEFLTYFQNEAQLEKSRLLSDRFSAERPKGSFSTLEIQRTEQGDSAMYLCASRTTGNPYEQYFGPGTRLTVT.

This clonotype was seen only a few times. The rearrangement uses TRBV7-6 and TRBJ2-7, with D tentatively TRBD1 (5 bases). In germline, CDR1 is SGHVS, CDR2 FNYEAQ. This CDR3 has 14 amino acids. Trimming removed 11 bases from V and 0 bases from J, with 17 bases in between. The CDR3, as DNA: TGTGCCGTGAAGGGTCAGGGTAGCTCCTACGAGCAGTACTTC. This codes for CAVKGQGSSYEQYF.

The chain carries TRBV7-3 and TRBJ2-7, with D possibly called TRBD1 or TRBD2 (5 bases each). The V gene's germline CDR1 is SGHTA and CDR2 FQGTGA. This CDR3 has 15 amino acids. V lost 4 bases to trimming and J lost 3 bases, with 16 bases between them. The CDR3: CASSSGRRGDYEQYV. The CDR3 region has the DNA TGTGCCAGCAGCTCGGGACGGCGAGGGGACTACGAGCAGTACGTC.

The chain uses TRBV6-8 and TRBJ2-2; D possibly corresponds to TRBD1 (5 bases). Between the trimmed V and J ends, which lost 0 bases and 6 bases, there was a span of 11 bases. CDR1 and CDR2 from the germline V gene are MNHGY and SAAAGT. The CDR3 totals 15 residues. The CDR3 nucleotides read TGTGCCAGCAGTTACTCGATGGTAGGGGCCGGGGAGCTGTTTTTT. Protein product: CASSYSMVGAGELFF.

The V and J genes are TRBV3-1 and TRBJ2-1; TRBD1 matches 7 bases. The CDR3 loop spans 14 amino acids. CDR1 is LGHDT and CDR2 is YNNKEL in the germline V gene (reference sequence). The V and J ends lost 0 bases and 7 bases, in that order; junction bases with no gene match: 3. The CDR3: CASSQEVQGNEQFF. In DNA, the CDR3 is TGTGCCAGCAGCCAAGAGGTACAGGGGAATGAGCAGTTCTTC.